These 31 T cell receptor beta chains share one sample of origin, sequenced in a study of T cells after yellow fever vaccination. TCRdb redid the calling of the 5' RACE reads with MiXCR, one entry per CDR3 protein. The sample consists of approximately 600,000 distinct CDR3 sequences, roughly an eighth of them appearing once. The sequencing here drew on PBMCs, taken on the day of the yellow fever booster vaccination. Receptors originate from a young man who received the YFV17D yellow fever vaccine.

This sequence joins TRBV7-9 and TRBJ2-7; perhaps D is TRBD1 or TRBD2 (5 bases each). The V end lost 5 bases, the J end lost 5 bases, and 16 bases lay between the germline ends. Looked up from germline, CDR1 is SEHNR and CDR2 is FQNEAQ (reference sequence). The CDR3 length is 14 residues. Here the CDR3 reads CASSPSRVGDEQYF. Here the CDR3 DNA reads TGTGCCAGCAGCCCCAGTCGCGTGGGGGACGAGCAGTACTTC.

V is TRBV19 and J is TRBJ2-1; the match to TRBD1 covers 8 bases. V was clipped by 9 bases and J by 2 bases; unmatched bases: 3. The length of the CDR3 is 13 residues. Germline loops: CDR1 LNHDA, CDR2 SQIVND (reference sequence). CDR3 protein: CASRQGTYNEQFF. CDR3 DNA sequence: TGTGCCAGCAGACAGGGGACCTACAATGAGCAGTTCTTC.

This clonotype has only a few counts. The chain combines TRBV9 with TRBJ2-3, with D unclear. Germline CDR1 SGDLS, CDR2 YYNGEE. The germline V and J ends were trimmed by 3 bases and 4 bases, with 3 bases remaining between them. The CDR3 is 11 amino acids. In DNA, the CDR3 is TGTGCCAGCAGCGACGCAGATACGCAGTATTTT. Residues: CASSDADTQYF. Using reference TRBV9 and TRBJ2-3 for the parts outside the CDR3, the full variable domain is DSGVTQTPKHLITATGQRVTLRCSPRSGDLSVYWYQQSLDQGLQFLIQYYNGEERAKGNILERFSAQQFPDLHSELNLSSLELGDSALYFCASSDADTQYFGPGTRLTVL.

This clonotype came up a few times. The gene calls are TRBV18 and TRBJ2-2, with 11 nucleotides matching TRBD2. Germline-derived CDR1 and CDR2 are KGHSH and LQKENI. V was pared by 2 bases and J by 5 bases, with 4 bases of the junction left unmatched. The CDR3 has 16 amino acids. CDR3: CASSPATSGVTGELFF. In DNA form, the CDR3 reads TGTGCCAGCTCACCAGCGACTAGCGGGGTGACCGGGGAGCTGTTTTTT. Supplemented by reference TRBV18 and TRBJ2-2, the full variable domain reads NAGVMQNPRHLVRRRGQEARLRCSPMKGHSHVYWYRQLPEEGLKFMVYLQKENIIDESGMPKERFSAEFPKEGPSILRIQQVVRGDSAAYFCASSPATSGVTGELFFGEGSRLTVL.

The rearrangement joins TRBV15 to TRBJ2-7; D gene uncertain. The CDR3 is 11 residues long. V was clipped by 4 bases and J by 5 bases, with 6 bases between them. Germline loops: CDR1 LNHNV, CDR2 YYDKDF (reference sequence). CDR3 DNA sequence: TGTGCCACCAGCAACCTAAACGAGCAGTACTTC. It yields the protein CATSNLNEQYF.

The chain carries TRBV7-9 and TRBJ2-5, with D possibly being TRBD2 (6 bases). V lost 3 bases to trimming and J lost 5 bases, with 13 bases between them. This CDR3 comprises 14 residues. Germline V gene data show CDR1 as SEHNR and CDR2 as FQNEAQ (reference sequence). The CDR3 loop is CASSFGRTPETQYF. CDR3 in DNA: TGTGCCAGCAGCTTTGGGAGGACGCCGGAGACCCAGTACTTC.

The chain employs TRBV4-1 and TRBJ1-1; D is unresolved. This CDR3 is 14 amino acids long. Trimming took off 1 base at V and 0 bases at J, with 6 bases between the two ends. From germline, CDR1 is MGHRA and CDR2 YSYEKL. CDR3 nucleotide sequence: TGCGCCAGCAGCCAAGGACGGGTGAACACTGAAGCTTTCTTT. Translating gives CASSQGRVNTEAFF.

The table lists this clonotype with a few counts. V usage is TRBV6-2 or TRBV6-3 and J usage is TRBJ1-1; D remains unclear. CDR1 is MNHEY and CDR2 is SVGEGT in the germline V gene. This CDR3 region has 14 residues. Trimming stripped 5 bases from V and 5 bases from J, with 15 bases between. The CDR3 here is CASSIGLLGTEAFF. The CDR3 region has the DNA TGTGCCAGCAGTATTGGTCTCCTGGGGACTGAAGCTTTCTTT.

This clonotype has at least ten counts. The J gene is TRBJ2-3, the V gene TRBV5-4; no reliable D call. Germline V gene lookup returns CDR1 SGHNT and CDR2 YYREEE (reference sequence). Trimming cost V 1 base and J 6 bases, with 12 bases left between them. The CDR3 is 14 amino acids. CDR3 amino acids: CASSLFGTLDTQYF. The DNA for the CDR3 is TGTGCCAGCAGCTTGTTCGGAACCCTGGATACGCAGTATTTT.

In this sample, this clonotype turned up many times. The V call is TRBV20-1, the J call TRBJ2-7; D is possibly TRBD1 or TRBD2 (5 bases each). V lost 2 bases and J 2 bases, leaving 10 bases between the germline ends. The germline V gene has CDR1 DFQATT and CDR2 SNEGSKA (reference sequence). This CDR3 region has 13 residues. CDR3 sequence: CSARPGPPYEQYF. CDR3 DNA: TGCAGTGCTAGACCGGGACCACCCTACGAGCAGTACTTC.

The gene calls are TRBV3-1 and TRBJ2-7; TRBD2 aligns across 12 bases. Germline-derived CDR1 and CDR2 are LGHDT and YNNKEL (reference sequence). With V trimmed by 3 bases and J by 2 bases, 8 bases remained unmatched. The CDR3 is 17 residues long. The CDR3 region has the DNA TGTGCCAGCAGCCATGGGATACGACTAGCGGGAGCCTACGAGCAGTACTTC. Its translation is CASSHGIRLAGAYEQYF.

V gene TRBV5-6 combines with J gene TRBJ1-5; TRBD1 matches at 8 bases. The CDR3 loop spans 17 amino acids. J was trimmed by 6 bases and V by 2 bases; bases with no gene match: 13. Germline V gene sequence: CDR1 SGHDT, CDR2 YYEEEE. As DNA, the CDR3 is TGTGCCAGCAGCTTCTGGAGAACGGACAGGGACGGTCAGCCCCAGCATTTT. Translated, it gives CASSFWRTDRDGQPQHF. The full variable domain, its missing parts supplied by reference TRBV5-6 and TRBJ1-5, is DAGVTQSPTHLIKTRGQQVTLRCSPKSGHDTVSWYQQALGQGPQFIFQYYEEEERQRGNFPDRFSGHQFPNYSSELNVNALLLGDSALYLCASSFWRTDRDGQPQHFGDGTRLSIL.

J is TRBJ2-3 and V is TRBV7-2; 9 bases line up with TRBD2. The CDR3 contains 15 residues. Trimming took 2 bases from V and 5 from J; bases not matched to a gene: 5. Germline V CDR1 and CDR2: SGHTA, FQGNSA. This chain's CDR3 is CASSLSLAGRDTQYF. The CDR3 region has the DNA TGTGCCAGCAGCTTAAGCCTAGCGGGACGAGATACGCAGTATTTT.

Concerning this clonotype: A much larger clonotype is one base distant, so this may be a read error. The chain is built from TRBV29-1 and TRBJ2-3; 7 nucleotides align to TRBD2. The J segment lost 1 base and the V segment lost 4 bases, leaving 5 bases of the junction unmatched. The germline CDR1 and CDR2 sequences are SQVTM and ANQGSEA. This CDR3 has 14 amino acids. This CDR3 reads CSVACGSGTDTQYF. The CDR3 DNA follows: TGCAGCGTTGCCTGCGGGAGTGGCACAGATACGCAGTATTTT.

This clonotype has just a few counts. The J gene is TRBJ2-3, the V gene TRBV7-8; D is perhaps TRBD2 (7 bases). Germline V CDR1 and CDR2: SGHVS, FQNEAQ. There are 15 residues in the CDR3. Trimming pared 3 bases from V and 6 bases from J, leaving 16 bases between. CDR3 bases: TGTGCCAGCAGCTTGTCGGGGGCTAGCGGCGATACGCAGTATTTT. Translation gives CASSLSGASGDTQYF.

This clonotype has only a few counts. J is TRBJ1-3 and V is TRBV29-1; 7 bases are a match to TRBD1. V lost 5 bases, J lost 0 bases, and 7 bases stayed unmatched. CDR1 is SQVTM and CDR2 is ANQGSEA in the germline V gene. The CDR3 runs to 15 residues. The CDR3 DNA sequence: TGCAGCGTTCAGGGGGGCAGTAACTCTGGAAACACCATATATTTT. Encoded protein: CSVQGGSNSGNTIYF.

V gene TRBV24-1 combines with J gene TRBJ1-2, with D perhaps TRBD1 (6 bases). The V gene's germline CDR1 is KGHDR and CDR2 SFDVKD. Trimming cost V 4 bases and J 2 bases, with 13 bases left between them. CDR3 length equals 15 residues. The CDR3 spells CATSDRRTGNYGYTF. The CDR3 nucleotides read TGTGCCACCAGTGACCGTAGAACAGGGAACTATGGCTACACCTTC.

The chain is built from TRBV29-1 and TRBJ2-1; possibly TRBD2 for D (6 bases). V lost 4 bases, J lost 3 bases, and 13 bases lay in between. Germline-derived CDR1 and CDR2 are SQVTM and ANQGSEA. The CDR3 covers 14 residues. The CDR3 region is CSVGIGRSYNEQFF. The CDR3 coding sequence is TGCAGCGTTGGTATCGGGAGAAGCTACAATGAGCAGTTCTTC.

In this sample, this clonotype turned up a few times. V is TRBV11-2 and J is TRBJ2-3, with TRBD2 matching 9 bases. The CDR3 length is 18 residues. V gave up 3 bases and J gave up 5 bases; unmatched junction bases: 15. The V gene's germline CDR1 is SGHAT and CDR2 FQNNGV. DNA of the CDR3: TGTGCCAGCAGCTTTCGAGCGGGAGGTCCCAGAGCTGAAGATACGCAGTATTTT. It is translated as CASSFRAGGPRAEDTQYF.

This clonotype showed up many times. V gene TRBV12-3 or TRBV12-4 combines with J gene TRBJ1-1; D is unresolved. The CDR3 is 12 amino acids. V dropped 6 bases and J dropped 5 bases, with 10 bases sitting between them. CDR3 loop: CASSSRGTEAFF. The CDR3 coding sequence is TGTGCCAGCAGCTCGCGAGGAACTGAAGCTTTCTTT.

This clonotype was counted a few times. This chain uses TRBV7-9 with TRBJ2-1; maybe TRBD1 (6 bases). This CDR3 contains 15 residues. The V gene lost 3 bases and the J gene lost 8 bases, with 17 bases spanning the gap. The germline CDR1 and CDR2 sequences are SEHNR and FQNEAQ (reference sequence). CDR3 DNA sequence: TGTGCCAGCAGCTTTCTTGTTCAACGGACAGATGAGCAGTTCTTC. Its protein product is CASSFLVQRTDEQFF. The complete variable domain, with remaining parts taken from reference TRBV7-9 and TRBJ2-1, reads DTGVSQNPRHKITKRGQNVTFRCDPISEHNRLYWYRQTLGQGPEFLTYFQNEAQLEKSRLLSDRFSAERPKGSFSTLEIQRTEQGDSAMYLCASSFLVQRTDEQFFGPGTRLTVL.

This clonotype was seen a handful of times. The chain is built from TRBV4-2 and TRBJ2-5; D uncertain. The CDR3 extends over 10 amino acids. The V end lost 8 bases, the J end lost 7 bases, and 8 bases lay between the germline ends. Germline V gives CDR1 LGHNA, CDR2 YNFKEQ. The CDR3 bases are TGTGCCAGCGGGGTTGGGACCCAGTACTTC. This codes for CASGVGTQYF.

In its sample, this clonotype was seen a few times. The V gene is TRBV4-3, the J gene TRBJ2-1, with 7 bases fitting TRBD2. The CDR3 extends over 14 amino acids. J was trimmed by 12 bases and V by 4 bases; bases with no gene match: 12. From germline, CDR1 is LGHNA and CDR2 YSLEER. The CDR3 region is CASSREGLGVGQFF. The DNA of the CDR3 is TGCGCCAGCAGCCGGGAGGGACTCGGCGTCGGGCAGTTCTTC.

This clonotype was observed a handful of times. This chain joins TRBV20-1 and TRBJ2-7; no definite D call. Trimming pared 5 bases from V and 1 base from J, leaving 12 bases between. Looked up from germline, CDR1 is DFQATT and CDR2 is SNEGSKA (reference sequence). CDR3 size: 13 residues. This CDR3 reads CSAPTPVSYEQYF. The CDR3 coding sequence is TGCAGTGCTCCCACCCCCGTATCCTACGAGCAGTACTTC.

V usage is TRBV6-2 or TRBV6-3 and J usage is TRBJ1-4, with D hard to call. The CDR3 runs to 13 residues. Trimming removed 6 bases from V and 0 bases from J, with 5 bases in between. Per germline, CDR1 MNHEY and CDR2 SVGEGT. Written as DNA, the CDR3 is TGTGCCAGCAGAACTCCAACTAATGAAAAACTGTTTTTT. It encodes CASRTPTNEKLFF.

This clonotype was observed a few times. The CDR3 bases are TGTGCCAGCTTACTAGCGGGAGTGAGGAATGAGCAGTTCTTC. Its protein product is CASLLAGVRNEQFF. This rearrangement joins TRBV18 to TRBJ2-1; TRBD2 aligns across 11 bases. Trimming cost V 7 bases and J 7 bases; bases outside gene matches: 6. This CDR3 spans 14 amino acids. Germline V lookup: CDR1 KGHSH, CDR2 LQKENI.

This clonotype was detected a few times. The chain recombines TRBV29-1 with TRBJ2-1; 14 bases fit TRBD2. V trimming: 6 bases; J trimming: 1 base; junction bases outside the gene matches: 5. This CDR3 comprises 16 residues. CDR1 is SQVTM and CDR2 is ANQGSEA in the germline V gene. DNA for the CDR3: TGCAGCGTGCCGGGACTAGCGGGAGAGTCCTACAATGAGCAGTTCTTC. It codes for CSVPGLAGESYNEQFF.

The table lists this clonotype with many counts. This chain connects TRBV7-2 to TRBJ1-2; D is perhaps TRBD1 (5 bases). Per germline, CDR1 SGHTA and CDR2 FQGNSA. V was clipped by 6 bases and J by 10 bases, with 24 bases between them. The CDR3 is 15 residues long. CDR3 nucleotide sequence: TGTGCCAGCAGGCGTAACAGACAGCATCAGTTCGACTACACCTTC. Protein product: CASRRNRQHQFDYTF.

The chain is built from TRBV25-1 and TRBJ2-7; tentatively, D is TRBD2 (5 bases). Per germline, CDR1 MGHDK and CDR2 SYGVNS. V lost 4 bases and J lost 2, with 12 bases in between. CDR3 length: 14 residues. DNA of the CDR3: TGTGCCAGCAGTGGAGGTGAGGGTCCCTACGAGCAGTACTTC. Protein product: CASSGGEGPYEQYF.

This clonotype appeared a few times. This chain links TRBV6-1 with TRBJ2-2, with D possibly matching TRBD1 (5 bases). In germline, CDR1 is MNHNS, CDR2 SASEGT. Trimming took 7 bases from V and 2 from J, leaving 14 bases between them. The CDR3 consists of 15 residues. The CDR3 is CASIQARVNTGELFF. The CDR3 DNA reads TGTGCCAGCATTCAGGCCAGGGTCAACACCGGGGAGCTGTTTTTT.

This clonotype was found many times. At one boundary the junction diverges from the germline segment, which might be a read error. The chain is built from TRBV10-1 and TRBJ2-5, with a possible D match to TRBD2 (6 bases). CDR1 and CDR2 from the germline V gene are WNHNN and SYGVQD (reference sequence). The CDR3 is 13 amino acids. CDR3 nucleotide sequence: TGTGCCAGCAGTGAGACTAGACGGGAGACCCAGTACTTC. Its translation: CASSETRRETQYF.